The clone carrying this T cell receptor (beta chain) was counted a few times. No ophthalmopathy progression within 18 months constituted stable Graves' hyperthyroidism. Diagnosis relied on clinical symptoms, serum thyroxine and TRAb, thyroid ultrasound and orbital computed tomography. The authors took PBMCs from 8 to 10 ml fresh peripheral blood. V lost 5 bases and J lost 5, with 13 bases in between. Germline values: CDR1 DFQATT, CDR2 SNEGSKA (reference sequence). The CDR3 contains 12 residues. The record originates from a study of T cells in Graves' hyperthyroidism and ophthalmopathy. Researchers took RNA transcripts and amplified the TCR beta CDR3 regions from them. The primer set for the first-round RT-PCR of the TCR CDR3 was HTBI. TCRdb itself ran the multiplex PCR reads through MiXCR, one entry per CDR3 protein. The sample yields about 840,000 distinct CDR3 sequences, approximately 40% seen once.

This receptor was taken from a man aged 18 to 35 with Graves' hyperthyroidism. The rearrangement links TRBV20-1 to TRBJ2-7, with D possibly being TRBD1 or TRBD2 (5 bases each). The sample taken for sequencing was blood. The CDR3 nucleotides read TGCAGTGCTGGGGACCGGGTTGACGAGCAGTACTTC. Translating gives CSAGDRVDEQYF.